This TCR beta chain was profiled in a study of T cell responses to AZD1222 COVID-19 vaccine. Study overall: Second doses that came at about 4 or about 12 weeks were put together.

Notes on the study in general: Reportedly, nearly half the spike-specific TCRs target unmutated variant regions. Two doses of AZD1222 preceded a rise in Spike-specific TCR breadth and depth.

The repertoire was sequenced with immunoSEQ multiplex PCR; TCRdb's copy has only in-frame clones and lacks some. The repertoire holds 150,000 or so clones, with about 90% as singletons. Remarks on this clone: Antigen specificity is unknown.

Germline assignment: CDR1 SGHRS and CDR2 YFSETQ. The CDR3 is 14 amino acids. V gave up 3 bases and J gave up 3 bases, with 10 bases separating them. The rearrangement uses TRBV5-1 and TRBJ2-1; D ambiguous. Specimen: peripheral blood, collected on day 0 of AZD1222 vaccination. The sequence was obtained from an adult in good health. The CDR3 loop is CASSSAEVYNEQFF. DNA of the CDR3: TGCGCCAGCAGCTCGGCAGAGGTCTACAATGAGCAGTTCTTC.